Listed here are 22 T cell receptor beta chains from one sample, sequenced in a study of tissue T cells after allogeneic stem cell transplantation. The table came from immunoSEQ multiplex PCR; TCRdb's copy has only in-frame clones and leaves some out. The repertoire holds over 45,000 clones, with 73% as singletons. Sequences were obtained from sorted cells pooled from one or two spleens. These TCRs come from a pool of C57BL/6 mice in good health.

As for this clone: All gene names here are mouse names. The read ends 1 residue early relative to the CDR3; the germline J gene fills the gap. The V gene is TRBV5, the J gene TRBJ2-7, with 9 bases lining up with TRBD2. CDR3 length equals 14 residues. Germline CDR1 and CDR2: LGHNA and YNLKQL (reference sequence). Germline trimming cut 2 bases from V and 3 bases from J; bases unmatched to any gene: 2. Incomplete CDR3 DNA: TGTGCCAGCAGCCAACAGACTGGGGGCTATGAACAGTAC. Translating it yields CASSQQTGGYEQY. The full CDR3 reads CASSQQTGGYEQYF.

As for this clone: The gene names here belong to mouse. The read is 1 residue too short to cover the CDR3 end, so that end is filled in from the germline J gene. The chain recombines TRBV13-2 with TRBJ1-4, with a weak D call TRBD1 (6 bases). Germline CDR1 and CDR2: NNHNN and SYGAGS (reference sequence). The V and J ends lost 2 bases and 0 bases respectively, with 8 bases between them. This CDR3 has 15 amino acids. The covered CDR3 bases are TGTGCCAGCGGTGAGGGACAATTTTCCAACGAAAGATTATTT. Residues: CASGEGQFSNERLF. The entire CDR3 is CASGEGQFSNERLFF.

This clone was recorded a few times. Genes and germline are mouse. The CDR3 end is not reached by the read, which stops 1 residue before it; the germline J gene fills it in. The V gene is TRBV13-3, the J gene TRBJ1-2; 7 nucleotides line up with TRBD1. Looked up from germline, CDR1 is NNHDY and CDR2 is SYVADS. Losses at the gene ends were 5 bases for V and 0 bases for J; bases not matched to a gene: 4. This CDR3 contains 14 residues. The CDR3 loop reads CASSRDSANSDYTF. The sequenced part of the CDR3 DNA is TGTGCCAGCAGCCGGGACAGTGCAAACTCCGACTACACC.

Regarding this clone: Gene and germline names: mouse. The sequence runs out 1 residue before the end of the CDR3; the remainder is reconstructed from the germline J gene. The rearrangement links TRBV19 to TRBJ2-2, with D possibly matching TRBD2 (6 bases). The CDR3 is 13 residues long. Trimming stripped 3 bases from V and 7 bases from J, with 10 bases between. Germline V gives CDR1 FNHDT, CDR2 SITEND (reference sequence). The CDR3 bases that were read are TGTGCCAGCAGTACGGGGGGTGGCGGGCAGCTCTAC. It is translated as CASSTGGGGQLY. The complete CDR3 sequence is CASSTGGGGQLYF.

A note on this clone: The germline gene is not matched at one end of the junction; a read error may be the cause. Genes here carry mouse names. The sequenced fragment ends 1 residue before the CDR3 boundary, so the rest is inferred from the germline J gene. The V and J genes are TRBV5 and TRBJ2-7; D is possibly TRBD2 (5 bases). The CDR3 contains 15 residues. The V gene's germline CDR1 is LGHNA and CDR2 YNLKQL (reference sequence). The DNA read from the CDR3 is TGTGCCGGCAGCCAAGAGTGGGGTAGCTCCTATGAACAGTAC. This codes for CAGSQEWGSSYEQY. The complete CDR3 reads CAGSQEWGSSYEQYF.

As for this clone: Germline and genes here are mouse. The read terminates 1 residue before the CDR3 end, so the remaining end is supplied by the germline J gene. The chain recombines TRBV3 with TRBJ1-2; D is perhaps TRBD1 (5 bases). CDR3 length: 12 amino acids. With 5 bases removed from V and 3 bases from J, the gap between germline ends came to 7 bases. CDR1 and CDR2 (germline): SNHLY, FYNGKV (reference sequence). CDR3 in amino acids: CASSRGDSDYTF. The part of the CDR3 DNA that was read is TGTGCCAGCAGCCGGGGGGACTCCGACTACACC.

In regard to this clone: The listed genes are named as in mouse. Coverage ceases 1 residue before the CDR3 finishes, and the germline J gene fills in the end. The chain links TRBV16 to TRBJ1-1, with D unresolved. Germline-derived CDR1 and CDR2 are SGHSA and FRNQAP. Trimming cost V 5 bases and J 1 base, with 5 bases left between them. CDR3 length equals 12 residues. This chain's CDR3 is CASSVKNTEVFF. CDR3 bases read: TGTGCAAGCAGCGTCAAAAACACAGAAGTCTTC. Full variable domain (rest looked up from reference TRBV16 and TRBJ1-1): NAGVIQTPRHKVTGKGQEATLWCEPISGHSAVFWYRQTIVQGLEFLTYFRNQAPIDDSGMPKERFSAQMPNQSHSTLKIQSTQPQDSAVYLCASSVKNTEVFFGKGTRLTVV.

The table lists this clone with a count of one. Here the gene names and germline are mouse. Read coverage stops 1 residue before the CDR3 terminus; the germline J gene supplies the remainder. The rearrangement uses TRBV31 and TRBJ1-4, with D hard to call. Germline V gene lookup returns CDR1 GKSSPN and CDR2 SITVG. This CDR3 comprises 11 residues. Trimming stripped 0 bases from V and 7 bases from J, with 3 bases between. This chain's CDR3 is CAWSLSERLFF. The CDR3 DNA, read in part, is TGTGCCTGGAGTCTCAGCGAAAGATTATTT.

On this clone: Gene names are the mouse ones. The read ends 1 residue early relative to the CDR3; the germline J gene fills the gap. V and J are TRBV31 and TRBJ1-1; 9 positions agree with TRBD1. The CDR3 consists of 15 residues. J lost 4 bases, V lost 0 bases, and 6 bases had no gene match. CDR1 is GKSSPN and CDR2 is SITVG in the germline V gene. CDR3 sequence: CAWSLGTGRSTEVFF. The sequenced CDR3 bases are TGTGCCTGGAGTCTGGGGACAGGGAGGAGCACAGAAGTCTTC.

Details on this clone: Mouse gene names apply. The CDR3 end falls 1 residue outside the read, so it is completed with the germline J gene. The chain links TRBV16 to TRBJ2-3, with 14 bases fitting TRBD2. The CDR3 is 17 residues long. In germline, CDR1 is SGHSA, CDR2 FRNQAP. V was clipped by 4 bases and J by 4 bases; unmatched bases: 7. The sequenced part of the CDR3 DNA is TGTGCAAGCAGCTCCAGGGGACTGGGGGGGCGCCCAGAAACGCTGTAT. Translating gives CASSSRGLGGRPETLY. The entire CDR3 sequence reads CASSSRGLGGRPETLYF. The whole variable domain, remainder taken from reference TRBV16 and TRBJ2-3, is NAGVIQTPRHKVTGKGQEATLWCEPISGHSAVFWYRQTIVQGLEFLTYFRNQAPIDDSGMPKERFSAQMPNQSHSTLKIQSTQPQDSAVYLCASSSRGLGGRPETLYFGSGTRLTVL.

This clone was found once. Mouse germline and gene names are used. The DNA ends 1 residue before the CDR3 does, and the rest of the CDR3 is filled in from the germline J gene. This chain uses TRBV3 with TRBJ2-7; tentatively, D is TRBD2 (6 bases). With 3 bases removed from V and 0 bases from J, the gap between germline ends came to 9 bases. This CDR3 spans 14 amino acids. Germline V gene lookup returns CDR1 SNHLY and CDR2 FYNGKV (reference sequence). The CDR3 protein is CASSLGLSSYEQYF. Partial CDR3 DNA: TGTGCCAGCAGCTTGGGACTAAGCTCCTATGAACAGTAC.

Note on this clone: Genes here carry mouse names. Read sequence stops 1 residue before the CDR3 end, and the germline J gene provides the missing end. Other nucleotide sequences in the sample specify the same CDR3. V is TRBV16 and J is TRBJ1-2, with D maybe TRBD1 (5 bases). The CDR3 extends over 15 amino acids. Per germline, CDR1 SGHSA and CDR2 FRNQAP. V lost 3 bases, J lost 0 bases, and 11 bases lay in between. This chain's CDR3 is CASSFSGTSNSDYTF. The sequenced part of the CDR3 DNA is TGTGCAAGCAGCTTTTCCGGGACCTCAAACTCCGACTACACC.

A word on this clone: Gene names and germline refer to mouse. The sequence runs out 1 residue before the end of the CDR3; the remainder is reconstructed from the germline J gene. The gene calls are TRBV31 and TRBJ2-2; 7 nucleotides agree with TRBD1. With 4 bases clipped from V and 0 bases from J, the junction kept 5 bases outside the gene matches. Germline CDR1 and CDR2: GKSSPN and SITVG. CDR3 size: 15 residues. CDR3: CAWTRDSANTGQLYF. CDR3 DNA (partial): TGTGCCTGGACCCGGGACAGCGCAAACACCGGGCAGCTCTAC.

As regards this clone: The genes are named according to mouse. The CDR3 end lies 1 residue beyond the end of the read and is filled in from the germline J gene. This chain joins TRBV13-1 and TRBJ1-1, with 8 bases fitting TRBD1. CDR1 is NSHNY, CDR2 SYGAGN, per germline. Losses at the gene ends were 1 base for V and 4 bases for J; bases not matched to a gene: 3. The CDR3 has 14 amino acids. The CDR3: CASSDTGGGTEVFF. The sequenced CDR3 bases are TGTGCCAGCAGTGATACAGGGGGGGGCACAGAAGTCTTC.

In the case of this clone: The gene symbols are mouse symbols. The CDR3 end lies 1 residue beyond the end of the read and is filled in from the germline J gene. The chain joins TRBV3 to TRBJ2-2; D is ambiguous. CDR1 SNHLY and CDR2 FYNGKV come from the germline V gene (reference sequence). The CDR3 has 14 residues. The ends were cut back, 5 bases at V and 0 bases at J, with 7 bases in the middle. The CDR3 here is CASSPGTNTGQLYF. The CDR3 DNA, read in part, is TGTGCCAGCAGCCCCGGGACAAACACCGGGCAGCTCTAC.

This clone has more than one count but fewer than ten. The genes and germline here are from mouse. Read sequence stops 1 residue before the CDR3 end, and the germline J gene provides the missing end. The gene calls are TRBV3 and TRBJ2-7; D is unclear. The germline gives CDR1 SNHLY, CDR2 FYNGKV (reference sequence). V lost 1 base and J 5 bases, leaving 6 bases between the germline ends. CDR3 length: 12 amino acids. CDR3 region: CASSLVQDEQYF. The CDR3 DNA, read in part, is TGTGCCAGCAGCTTAGTGCAGGATGAACAGTAC.

As regards this clone: Gene names are the mouse ones. With the read ending 1 residue before the CDR3 end, the germline J gene is used to fill in that end. The chain combines TRBV20 with TRBJ2-2; D gene ambiguous. Germline V gives CDR1 GFQATS, CDR2 STVNSAI. The CDR3 length is 11 residues. The V and J ends lost 6 bases and 3 bases respectively, with 5 bases between them. The CDR3: CGARDTGQLYF. Incomplete CDR3 DNA: TGTGGTGCCCGGGACACCGGGCAGCTCTAC.

As regards this clone: All gene names here are mouse names. The sequence runs out 1 residue before the end of the CDR3; the remainder is reconstructed from the germline J gene. V is TRBV3 and J is TRBJ1-1, with 7 positions matching TRBD1. With 1 base clipped from V and 0 bases from J, the junction kept 2 bases outside the gene matches. This CDR3 spans 15 amino acids. Germline loops: CDR1 SNHLY, CDR2 FYNGKV (reference sequence). The CDR3 DNA, read in part, is TGTGCCAGCAGCTTAGACGGGACAGCAAACACAGAAGTCTTC. Translation gives CASSLDGTANTEVF. The CDR3 in full is CASSLDGTANTEVFF.

Comments on this clone: The gene symbols are mouse symbols. The DNA ends 1 residue before the CDR3 does, and the rest of the CDR3 is filled in from the germline J gene. The V gene is TRBV29, the J gene TRBJ2-7; no definite D call. This CDR3 spans 11 amino acids. Trimming stripped 8 bases from V and 6 bases from J, with 11 bases between. Germline CDR1 reads MSHET; CDR2 reads SYDVDS. The CDR3 DNA, read in part, is TGTGCTAGCCTAAAAGGGCTTGAACAGTAC. This encodes CASLKGLEQY. The whole CDR3 is CASLKGLEQYF.

This clone was detected only a few times. Mouse gene names and germline throughout. The missing CDR3 end, 1 residue past where the read stops, is filled in from the germline J gene. J is TRBJ1-5 and V is TRBV16, with 8 bases identical to TRBD1. This CDR3 spans 12 amino acids. CDR1 SGHSA and CDR2 FRNQAP come from the germline V gene. After removal of 3 bases from V and 8 bases from J, the junction contained 0 bases not matched to a gene. The CDR3 here is CASSLTGEAPLF. The sequenced CDR3 bases are TGTGCAAGCAGCTTGACAGGGGAGGCTCCGCTT.

In regard to this clone: Gene names denote mouse genes. The sequence runs out 1 residue before the end of the CDR3; the remainder is reconstructed from the germline J gene. The rearrangement joins TRBV5 to TRBJ2-7; perhaps D is TRBD1 or TRBD2 (6 bases each). Germline CDR1 reads LGHNA; CDR2 reads YNLKQL (reference sequence). CDR3 length equals 14 residues. Trimming stripped 0 bases from V and 2 bases from J, with 8 bases between. The CDR3 DNA, read in part, is TGTGCCAGCAGCCAAGAGGGGGCCCCCTATGAACAGTAC. Residues: CASSQEGAPYEQY. The full CDR3 reads CASSQEGAPYEQYF.

As to this clone: Mouse names are used for the genes. With the read ending 1 residue before the CDR3 end, the germline J gene is used to fill in that end. Other DNA sequences from this sample encode an identical CDR3 as well. The chain links TRBV31 to TRBJ2-1; TRBD2 is a possible D gene (6 bases). The CDR3 consists of 14 residues. Trimming stripped 0 bases from V and 0 bases from J, with 6 bases between. The germline gives CDR1 GKSSPN, CDR2 SITVG. CDR3 in amino acids: CAWSLLGNYAEQFF. CDR3 DNA (partial): TGTGCCTGGAGTCTACTGGGTAACTATGCTGAGCAGTTC.